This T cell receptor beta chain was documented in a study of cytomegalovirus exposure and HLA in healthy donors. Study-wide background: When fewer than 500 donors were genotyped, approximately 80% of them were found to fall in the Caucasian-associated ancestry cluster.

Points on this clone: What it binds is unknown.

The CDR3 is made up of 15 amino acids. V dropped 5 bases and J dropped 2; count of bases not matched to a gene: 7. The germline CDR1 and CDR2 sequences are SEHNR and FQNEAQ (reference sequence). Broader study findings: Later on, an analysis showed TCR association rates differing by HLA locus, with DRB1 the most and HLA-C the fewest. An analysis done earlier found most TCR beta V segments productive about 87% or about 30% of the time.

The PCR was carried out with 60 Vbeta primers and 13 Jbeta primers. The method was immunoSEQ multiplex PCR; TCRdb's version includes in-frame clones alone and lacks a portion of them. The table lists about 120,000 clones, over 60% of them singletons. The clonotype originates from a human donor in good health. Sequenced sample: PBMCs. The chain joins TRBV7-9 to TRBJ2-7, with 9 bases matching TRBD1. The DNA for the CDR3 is TGTGCCAGCAGCAGAGCGGGACAGGGAGCCTACGAGCAGTACTTC. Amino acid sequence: CASSRAGQGAYEQYF.